The 12 T cell receptor beta chains given below trace back to one sample, sequenced in a study of spatial heterogeneity in lung cancer. From the 5' RACE reads, TCRdb called clonotypes with MiXCR, one entry per CDR3 protein. The profile covers 70,000 to 90,000 distinct CDR3 sequences, with 13% appearing a single time and 6.5% to 8.5% taken by the ten largest. Described time point: sample taken at primary tumor resection. Whole RNA, which was extracted from tumor, nontumor lung tissue or frozen PBMC, was sequenced without any cell sorting. The sample in question was PBMCs, obtained at surgery. These receptors were taken from a male donor with early-stage non-small cell lung cancer.

This rearrangement joins TRBV6-1 to TRBJ2-5; D could derive from TRBD1 or TRBD2 (6 bases each). The ends were cut back, 6 bases at V and 4 bases at J, with 18 bases in the middle. CDR1 MNHNS and CDR2 SASEGT come from the germline V gene. The CDR3 sequence is 15 residues long. CDR3 nucleotide sequence: TGTGCCAGCAGGGCCCCGGGGGCGGGCAGAGAGACCCAGTACTTC. It is translated as CASRAPGAGRETQYF.

Only a few counts were recorded for this clonotype. The chain carries TRBV7-3 and TRBJ1-6, with D hard to call. CDR1 SGHTA and CDR2 FQGTGA come from the germline V gene. The CDR3 runs to 13 residues. Trimming took 0 bases from V and 6 from J, leaving 3 bases between them. The CDR3 spells CASSLTLNSPLHF. The CDR3 nucleotides read TGTGCCAGCAGCTTAACTCTTAATTCACCCCTCCACTTT.

The V gene is TRBV25-1, the J gene TRBJ2-7, with a possible D match to TRBD2 (6 bases). Germline V gene sequence: CDR1 MGHDK, CDR2 SYGVNS. This CDR3 has 14 residues. V was trimmed by 2 bases and J by 2 bases, leaving 10 bases between them. This CDR3 is CASSEVGLPYEQYF. The CDR3, as DNA: TGTGCCAGCAGTGAAGTGGGACTCCCCTACGAGCAGTACTTC.

The V gene is TRBV3-1, the J gene TRBJ2-1; D is perhaps TRBD2 (6 bases). Germline V gives CDR1 LGHDT, CDR2 YNNKEL (reference sequence). The V and J ends lost 8 bases and 10 bases respectively, with 15 bases between them. The CDR3 extends over 12 amino acids. CDR3 amino acids: CASSGLRTEQFF. For the CDR3, the DNA is TGTGCCAGCTCGGGACTCCGGACCGAGCAGTTCTTC.

The chain links TRBV5-1 to TRBJ2-7; 10 bases map to TRBD1. The CDR3 runs to 14 residues. Germline assignment: CDR1 SGHRS and CDR2 YFSETQ. Losses at the gene ends were 4 bases for V and 5 bases for J; bases not matched to a gene: 6. The CDR3 is CASSRTGGQNEQYF. CDR3 nucleotide sequence: TGCGCCAGCAGCCGGACAGGGGGTCAAAACGAGCAGTACTTC.

This clonotype was recorded at least ten times. The chain recombines TRBV7-2 with TRBJ2-2; D is ambiguous. Per the germline V gene, CDR1 is SGHTA and CDR2 is FQGNSA. V lost 6 bases and J lost 4, with 9 bases in between. The CDR3 loop spans 13 amino acids. For the CDR3, the DNA is TGTGCCAGCAGTCCGGGCCCCACCGGGGAGCTGTTTTTT. Protein sequence: CASSPGPTGELFF.

J is TRBJ2-1 and V is TRBV12-3 or TRBV12-4; D is unresolved. The length of the CDR3 is 11 residues. V shed 4 bases and J shed 16 bases, with 14 bases lying between them. CDR3 sequence: CASSSFSRFFF. CDR3 in DNA: TGTGCCAGCAGTTCCTTCTCCCGTTTTTTCTTC.

This clonotype turned up a few times. The chain couples TRBV20-1 to TRBJ2-6; no clear D gene. The CDR3 covers 14 residues. Germline CDR1 and CDR2: DFQATT and SNEGSKA (reference sequence). V was shortened by 6 bases and J by 4 bases, with 13 bases between the two germline ends. The CDR3 DNA reads as TGCAGTGCCTCGGAAGTAGGAGGGGCCAACGTCCTGACTTTC. Protein sequence: CSASEVGGANVLTF.

There are a few counts of this clonotype. The chain is built from TRBV5-1 and TRBJ2-5; 10 positions match TRBD2. Germline trimming cut 0 bases from V and 2 bases from J; bases unmatched to any gene: 4. This CDR3 has 16 amino acids. CDR1 and CDR2 from the germline V gene are SGHRS and YFSETQ. The DNA for the CDR3 is TGCGCCAGCAGCTTGGAGGCTAGCGGGGGACAAGAGACCCAGTACTTC. This gives the protein CASSLEASGGQETQYF.

Remarks on this clonotype: Given a much more abundant clone one base away, this may be a read error. V gene TRBV9 combines with J gene TRBJ2-1, with 9 positions matching TRBD2. The CDR3 loop spans 18 amino acids. V lost 2 bases to trimming and J lost 5 bases; unmatched junction nucleotides: 14. The V gene's germline CDR1 is SGDLS and CDR2 YYNGEE. CDR3 sequence: CASSVDSGSGTRNNEQFF. For the CDR3, the DNA is TGTGCCAGCAGCGTCGATAGCGGGAGCGGAACAAGAAACAATGAGCAGTTCTTC.

This clonotype was seen many times. The V gene is TRBV4-1, the J gene TRBJ1-5; 9 bases line up with TRBD1. V trimming: 0 bases; J trimming: 11 bases; junction bases outside the gene matches: 8. Germline V CDR1 and CDR2: MGHRA, YSYEKL. The length of the CDR3 is 15 residues. The CDR3 is CASSQDGQGISAQHF. The CDR3 bases are TGCGCCAGCAGCCAAGACGGACAGGGGATTTCGGCCCAGCATTTT.

The V and J genes are TRBV3-1 and TRBJ2-7, with a weak D call TRBD2 (6 bases). V lost 1 base to trimming and J lost 2 bases, with 9 bases between them. The CDR3 runs to 14 residues. Germline CDR1 is LGHDT and CDR2 is YNNKEL (reference sequence). As DNA, the CDR3 is TGTGCCAGCAGCCAAGGGACTATCCCCTACGAGCAGTACTTC. Its protein is CASSQGTIPYEQYF.